Following are 28 T cell receptor beta chains from one sample sequenced in a study of OX40 agonist ivuxolimab in advanced cancers. Sequencing was performed with immunoSEQ multiplex PCR; in TCRdb, only in-frame clones are kept and a portion is missing. The data hold 60,000 to 90,000 clones, with about 81% observed a single time. Sequences were derived from CD4+ or CD8+ T cells sorted from blood, sampled in a trial of the OX40 agonist ivuxolimab. The receptor set was obtained from an adult with an advanced solid tumor such as melanoma, head and neck, liver or kidney cancer.

The chain couples TRBV5-1 to TRBJ1-4, with D unresolved. Germline loops: CDR1 SGHRS, CDR2 YFSETQ. The CDR3 runs 14 residues. V was cut by 0 bases and J by 4 bases, with 7 bases left in between. CDR3 DNA sequence: TGCGCCAGCAGCTTGGCAGCTGATAATGAAAAACTGTTTTTT. Protein: CASSLAADNEKLFF.

The V call is TRBV11-1, the J call TRBJ2-1; 8 bases agree with TRBD2. The CDR3 sequence is 16 residues long. CDR1 and CDR2 (germline): SGHAT, FQDESV (reference sequence). After removal of 8 bases from V and 7 bases from J, the junction contained 16 bases not matched to a gene. The CDR3 sequence: CASGTYTGGPWNEQFF. CDR3 DNA: TGTGCCAGCGGGACCTATACGGGAGGGCCCTGGAATGAGCAGTTCTTC.

The chain combines TRBV7-9 with TRBJ1-2; the D gene is possibly TRBD1 (5 bases). Trimming took off 8 bases at V and 0 bases at J, with 10 bases between the two ends. Germline CDR1 is SEHNR and CDR2 is FQNEAQ (reference sequence). The length of the CDR3 is 13 residues. CDR3 nucleotides: TGTGCCAGCTCGGGGGGGACTAACTATGGCTACACCTTC. Translating gives CASSGGTNYGYTF.

The rearrangement joins TRBV29-1 to TRBJ2-3; 7 bases align to TRBD2. This CDR3 is 13 amino acids long. CDR1 is SQVTM, CDR2 ANQGSEA, per germline. After removal of 6 bases from V and 5 bases from J, the junction contained 8 bases not matched to a gene. CDR3 sequence: CSVSTSRGDTQYF. The CDR3 coding sequence is TGCAGCGTATCGACTAGCCGAGGAGATACGCAGTATTTT.

The rearrangement joins TRBV20-1 to TRBJ2-5; no firm D call. The germline gives CDR1 DFQATT, CDR2 SNEGSKA (reference sequence). Trimming removed 4 bases from V and 9 bases from J, with 12 bases in between. The CDR3 covers 11 residues. CDR3 DNA sequence: TGCAGTGCTACCTCACGGTCAGCCCAGTACTTC. Protein sequence: CSATSRSAQYF.

The gene calls are TRBV19 and TRBJ2-2; 13 nucleotides align to TRBD2. Germline CDR1 and CDR2: LNHDA and SQIVND (reference sequence). With V trimmed by 8 bases and J by 7 bases, 4 bases remained unmatched. CDR3 length: 14 residues. This chain's CDR3 is CASRGLAGNGELFF. The CDR3 nucleotides read TGTGCCAGTCGGGGACTAGCGGGGAACGGGGAGCTGTTTTTT.

The chain links TRBV5-6 to TRBJ2-7; possibly TRBD1 or TRBD2 for D (6 bases each). Germline V lookup: CDR1 SGHDT, CDR2 YYEEEE. This CDR3 comprises 15 residues. With 2 bases removed from V and 4 bases from J, the gap between germline ends came to 16 bases. CDR3 region: CASSFSPQGTYEQYF. The DNA of the CDR3 is TGTGCCAGCAGCTTTAGCCCCCAGGGGACTTACGAGCAGTACTTC. The full variable domain, rest sourced from reference TRBV5-6 and TRBJ2-7, is DAGVTQSPTHLIKTRGQQVTLRCSPKSGHDTVSWYQQALGQGPQFIFQYYEEEERQRGNFPDRFSGHQFPNYSSELNVNALLLGDSALYLCASSFSPQGTYEQYFGPGTRLTVT.

The chain couples TRBV29-1 to TRBJ1-2, with D possibly being TRBD1 (5 bases). V was clipped by 5 bases and J by 6 bases, with 13 bases between them. The CDR3 length is 12 residues. CDR1 is SQVTM, CDR2 ANQGSEA, per germline. For the CDR3, the DNA is TGCAGCGTTAGTGGGGACGGTGATGGCTACACCTTC. Translating gives CSVSGDGDGYTF. The whole variable domain, remainder taken from reference TRBV29-1 and TRBJ1-2, is SAVISQKPSRDICQRGTSLTIQCQVDSQVTMMFWYRQQPGQSLTLIATANQGSEATYESGFVIDKFPISRPNLTFSTLTVSNMSPEDSSIYLCSVSGDGDGYTFGSGTRLTVV.

The chain recombines TRBV15 with TRBJ2-3; D unresolved. Trimming pared 4 bases from V and 6 bases from J, leaving 5 bases between. This CDR3 has 11 amino acids. Germline CDR1 LNHNV, CDR2 YYDKDF (reference sequence). CDR3 sequence reads: CATSKVDTQYF. The CDR3 DNA reads as TGTGCCACCAGCAAGGTTGATACGCAGTATTTT.

V gene TRBV6-5 combines with J gene TRBJ2-7; D remains unclear. V lost 8 bases to trimming and J lost 7 bases, with 15 bases between them. Germline loops: CDR1 MNHEY, CDR2 SVGAGI. This CDR3 region has 12 residues. The DNA of the CDR3 is TGTGCCAGCGGACGGTCCTTTAGGGAGCAGTACTTC. Protein: CASGRSFREQYF.

The chain carries TRBV5-4 and TRBJ1-1, with D possibly matching TRBD1 (6 bases). Trimming stripped 4 bases from V and 5 bases from J, with 21 bases between. Looked up from germline, CDR1 is SGHNT and CDR2 is YYREEE (reference sequence). The CDR3 is 16 amino acids. For the CDR3, the DNA is TGTGCCAGCAGCCCCCGGGGGCGGGGGGGAGGGACTGAAGCTTTCTTT. This gives the protein CASSPRGRGGGTEAFF.

The chain is built from TRBV5-1 and TRBJ1-2; D remains unclear. The CDR3 consists of 16 residues. Germline-derived CDR1 and CDR2 are SGHRS and YFSETQ. The V gene lost 0 bases and the J gene lost 1 base, with 13 bases spanning the gap. The CDR3 nucleotides read TGCGCCAGCAGCTTGGCCCCGGGCCAGCTTAACTATGGCTACACCTTC. Translation gives CASSLAPGQLNYGYTF.

This sequence joins TRBV5-1 and TRBJ1-1, with a weak D call TRBD1 (6 bases). CDR3 length equals 14 residues. Germline CDR1 and CDR2: SGHRS and YFSETQ. V was trimmed by 1 base and J by 4 bases, leaving 11 bases between them. DNA for the CDR3: TGCGCCAGCAGCTTGTGGACAGTTAGCACTGAAGCTTTCTTT. This translates into CASSLWTVSTEAFF.

The V gene is TRBV16, the J gene TRBJ1-2, with a possible D match to TRBD1 (5 bases). The CDR3 extends over 14 amino acids. Germline CDR1 and CDR2: KGHSY and FQNENV. V lost 0 bases and J 4 bases, leaving 9 bases between the germline ends. CDR3 region: CASSQSGQGYGYTF. CDR3 coding DNA: TGTGCCAGCAGCCAATCCGGCCAGGGCTATGGCTACACCTTC.

The chain joins TRBV27 to TRBJ1-2; tentatively, D is TRBD1 (5 bases). The CDR3 has 14 amino acids. Germline CDR1 and CDR2: MNHEY and SMNVEV (reference sequence). Trimming removed 5 bases at V and 3 bases at J, with 13 bases between. The CDR3 coding sequence is TGTGCCAGCAGTGTACGACAGAGCGACTATGGCTACACCTTC. Amino acids: CASSVRQSDYGYTF.

V usage is TRBV5-4 and J usage is TRBJ2-7, with a tentative D call TRBD2 (5 bases). The V end was cut by 3 bases, the J end by 2 bases, with 12 bases between. The CDR3 totals 14 residues. Germline loops: CDR1 SGHNT, CDR2 YYREEE (reference sequence). Here the CDR3 reads CASSSEENPYEQYF. CDR3 bases: TGTGCCAGCAGCTCGGAGGAAAACCCCTACGAGCAGTACTTC.

The chain is built from TRBV7-9 and TRBJ2-3; tentatively, D is TRBD1 (6 bases). Germline V gene sequence: CDR1 SEHNR, CDR2 FQNEAQ (reference sequence). V was pared by 5 bases and J by 0 bases, with 15 bases between. The CDR3 sequence is 16 residues long. The CDR3 reads CASSHTGQISTDTQYF. The CDR3 DNA sequence: TGTGCCAGCAGCCATACAGGGCAAATCAGCACAGATACGCAGTATTTT.

The chain recombines TRBV7-8 with TRBJ1-1; the match to TRBD1 covers 8 bases. The CDR3 sequence is 17 residues long. Trimming took 2 bases from V and 4 from J; bases not matched to a gene: 12. Germline V gene lookup returns CDR1 SGHVS and CDR2 FQNEAQ. The CDR3 bases are TGTGCCAGCAGCTTAACATGGACAGGGCGAGGGGCCACTGAAGCTTTCTTT. Translating it yields CASSLTWTGRGATEAFF.

V gene TRBV4-1 combines with J gene TRBJ1-2; possible D gene TRBD1, 5 bases. The V end was cut by 4 bases, the J end by 3 bases, with 15 bases between. The CDR3 runs 15 residues. Per the germline V gene, CDR1 is MGHRA and CDR2 is YSYEKL. Written as DNA, the CDR3 is TGCGCCAGCAGCCCCACGTGGGGGGGAGACTATGGCTACACCTTC. As protein: CASSPTWGGDYGYTF.

This chain links TRBV18 with TRBJ2-3; TRBD2 aligns across 7 bases. V lost 4 bases, J lost 6 bases, and 4 bases stayed unmatched. This CDR3 region has 13 residues. Germline loops: CDR1 KGHSH, CDR2 LQKENI. CDR3 DNA: TGTGCCAGCTCACGAGAGACTAGCGATACGCAGTATTTT. Its protein product is CASSRETSDTQYF. The full variable domain, its missing parts supplied by reference TRBV18 and TRBJ2-3, is NAGVMQNPRHLVRRRGQEARLRCSPMKGHSHVYWYRQLPEEGLKFMVYLQKENIIDESGMPKERFSAEFPKEGPSILRIQQVVRGDSAAYFCASSRETSDTQYFGPGTRLTVL.

This clone was found a few times. The V call is TRBV10-2, the J call TRBJ1-2, with 7 bases aligning to TRBD1. This CDR3 region has 11 residues. V lost 6 bases to trimming and J lost 10 bases; unmatched junction nucleotides: 5. The germline gives CDR1 WSHSY, CDR2 SAAADI. CDR3 in amino acids: CASRTGQDYTF. The CDR3 nucleotides read TGCGCCAGCAGAACCGGACAGGACTACACCTTC.

This chain uses TRBV7-2 with TRBJ1-1; 9 bases align to TRBD1. Trimming at V came to 5 bases and at J to 8 bases, leaving 15 bases not matched to a gene. CDR1 SGHTA and CDR2 FQGNSA come from the germline V gene. CDR3 length: 16 residues. The CDR3 loop is CASSQNDQTGGLEAFF. In DNA form, the CDR3 reads TGTGCCAGCAGCCAAAACGATCAGACAGGGGGGCTCGAAGCTTTCTTT. Full variable domain (missing parts from reference TRBV7-2 and TRBJ1-1): GAGVSQSPSNKVTEKGKDVELRCDPISGHTALYWYRQSLGQGLEFLIYFQGNSAPDKSGLPSDRFSAERTGGSVSTLTIQRTQQEDSAVYLCASSQNDQTGGLEAFFGQGTRLTVV.

The count of this clone is one. V and J are TRBV11-3 and TRBJ2-1; possible D gene TRBD1, 5 bases. Germline V lookup: CDR1 SGHNT, CDR2 YENEEA. V was cut by 5 bases and J by 2 bases, with 16 bases left in between. CDR3 length: 16 amino acids. The chain's CDR3 is CASSLNRGGTYNEQFF. CDR3 nucleotides: TGTGCCAGCAGCCTCAATAGGGGTGGCACCTACAATGAGCAGTTCTTC.

This clone was counted between two and nine times. The rearrangement joins TRBV7-3 to TRBJ2-6, with D perhaps TRBD2 (6 bases). This CDR3 comprises 17 residues. Trimming removed 1 base from V and 0 bases from J, with 10 bases in between. Germline CDR1 and CDR2: SGHTA and FQGTGA. Written as DNA, the CDR3 is TGTGCCAGCAGCTTAATGGAGCGGGCCTCTGGGGCCAACGTCCTGACTTTC. It is translated as CASSLMERASGANVLTF.

The chain carries TRBV7-2 and TRBJ2-7, with 9 bases matching TRBD1. J lost 5 bases, V lost 5 bases, and 16 bases had no gene match. The CDR3 spans 17 residues. The germline gives CDR1 SGHTA, CDR2 FQGNSA. Written as DNA, the CDR3 is TGTGCCAGCAGCGTAAGACCCCAACAGGGGGCGCTGGACGAGCAGTACTTC. Amino acid sequence: CASSVRPQQGALDEQYF. Based on the CDR3 plus reference TRBV7-2 and TRBJ2-7, the full variable domain is GAGVSQSPSNKVTEKGKDVELRCDPISGHTALYWYRQSLGQGLEFLIYFQGNSAPDKSGLPSDRFSAERTGGSVSTLTIQRTQQEDSAVYLCASSVRPQQGALDEQYFGPGTRLTVT.

V and J are TRBV5-1 and TRBJ2-2; D is uncertain. The CDR3 is made up of 14 amino acids. Per germline, CDR1 SGHRS and CDR2 YFSETQ. Deletions cut 5 bases from V and 5 bases from J, with 13 bases between. This chain's CDR3 is CASSRAKETGELFF. As DNA, the CDR3 is TGCGCCAGCAGTCGGGCGAAAGAGACCGGGGAGCTGTTTTTT.

This chain joins TRBV7-2 and TRBJ1-1; D is unclear. The V gene's germline CDR1 is SGHTA and CDR2 FQGNSA. The ends were cut back, 1 base at V and 5 bases at J, with 11 bases in the middle. This CDR3 has 14 residues. CDR3 sequence (DNA): TGTGCCAGCAGCTTAGAAAGGCTGGGGACTGAAGCTTTCTTT. Its protein product is CASSLERLGTEAFF.

This chain joins TRBV7-2 and TRBJ2-5, with 8 bases aligning to TRBD1. V was pared by 4 bases and J by 5 bases, with 9 bases of the junction left unmatched. The CDR3 length is 15 residues. The germline V gene encodes CDR1 SGHTA and CDR2 FQGNSA. The CDR3 region is CASSWRRGQGETQYF. The CDR3 region has the DNA TGTGCCAGCAGCTGGCGCAGGGGGCAGGGGGAGACCCAGTACTTC.